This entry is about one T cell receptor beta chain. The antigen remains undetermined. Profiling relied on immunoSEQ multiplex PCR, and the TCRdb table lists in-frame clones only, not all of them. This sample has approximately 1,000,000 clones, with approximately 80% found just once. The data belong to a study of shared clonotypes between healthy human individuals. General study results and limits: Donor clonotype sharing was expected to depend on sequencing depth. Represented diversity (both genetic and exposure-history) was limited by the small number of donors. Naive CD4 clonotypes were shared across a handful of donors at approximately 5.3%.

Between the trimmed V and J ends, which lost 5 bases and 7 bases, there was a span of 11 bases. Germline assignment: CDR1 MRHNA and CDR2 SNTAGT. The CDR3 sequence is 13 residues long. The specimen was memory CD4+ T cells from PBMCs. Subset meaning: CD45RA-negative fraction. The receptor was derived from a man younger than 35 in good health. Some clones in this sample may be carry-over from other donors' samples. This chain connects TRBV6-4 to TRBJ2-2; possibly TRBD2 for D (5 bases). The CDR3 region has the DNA TGTGCCAGCAGTATTACCGAGGGCGGGGAGCTGTTTTTT. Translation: CASSITEGGELFF.